This is a list of T cell receptor beta chains from one sample in a study of T cell changes during pregnancy in multiple sclerosis. Assay used: immunoSEQ multiplex PCR; TCRdb lists only in-frame clones, some missing. The sample carries about 40,000 clones, about 91% recorded once. The specimen was CD4+ T cells from peripheral blood mononuclear cells, collected in the first trimester of pregnancy. These TCRs come from a female donor with multiple sclerosis, enrolled in a pregnancy study. Both conserved end residues are part of each CDR3. D genes are given only for firm matches. A clone size is listed for some rows: how often the clone was seen (once, few, many), or a class if it is expanded.

j_call v_call d_call clone_size cdr3_length cdr3_aa cdr3_nt
TRBJ2-2 TRBV25-1 TRBD1 NA 15 CASSRQGVNTGELFF TGTGCCAGCAGTAGACAGGGAGTGAACACCGGGGAGCTGTTTTTT
TRBJ2-3 TRBV5-4 TRBD2 few 17 CASSSRGGARSTDTQYF TGTGCCAGCAGCTCACGGGGGGGCGCAAGAAGCACAGATACGCAGTATTTT
TRBJ1-4 TRBV5-1 NA NA 15 CASTPPEQGGEKLFF TGCGCCAGCACTCCCCCCGAGCAAGGAGGGGAAAAACTGTTTTTT
TRBJ1-1 TRBV19 TRBD1 NA 16 CASSTLGQERNTEAFF TGTGCCAGTAGTACCCTCGGACAGGAGAGGAACACTGAAGCTTTCTTT
TRBJ1-2 TRBV10-1 NA NA 13 CASSESGAGAYTF TGCGCCAGCAGTGAGTCGGGGGCAGGGGCCTACACCTTC
TRBJ1-1 TRBV21-1 NA NA 14 CASSKARRGVGAFF TGTGCCAGCAGCAAAGCGCGCAGGGGAGTTGGAGCTTTCTTT
TRBJ2-2 TRBV6-6 TRBD2 NA 14 CASRSIGGAGELFF TGTGCCAGCAGGTCTATTGGGGGGGCCGGGGAGCTGTTTTTT
TRBJ1-5 TRBV2 NA NA 15 CASSEGARAHQPQHF TGTGCCAGCAGTGAAGGTGCGCGGGCCCATCAGCCCCAGCATTTT
TRBJ2-2 TRBV11-2 NA NA 14 CASSLQGGTGELFF TGTGCCAGCAGCTTGCAGGGAGGAACCGGGGAGCTGTTTTTT
TRBJ2-5 TRBV6-1 TRBD2 NA 14 CASSGGRARETQYF TGTGCCAGCAGTGGGGGGAGGGCCCGAGAGACCCAGTACTTC
TRBJ2-1 TRBV5-4 TRBD2 NA 17 CASIPRGLAGGRNEQFF TGTGCCAGCATTCCTCGCGGACTAGCGGGAGGAAGGAATGAGCAGTTCTTC
TRBJ2-1 TRBV7-3 TRBD2 NA 15 CASSLTSGAYNEQFF TGTGCCAGCAGCCTCACTAGCGGTGCGTACAATGAGCAGTTCTTC
TRBJ2-1 TRBV5-4 NA NA 14 CASSPVLAYNEQFF TGTGCCAGCAGCCCTGTACTCGCCTACAATGAGCAGTTCTTC
TRBJ2-1 TRBV7-3 TRBD1 NA 16 CASSFSQGLPYNEQFF TGTGCCAGCAGCTTCTCACAGGGGCTACCCTACAATGAGCAGTTCTTC
TRBJ2-1 TRBV19 TRBD2 NA 16 CASSPLAGEPYNEQFF TGTGCCAGTAGTCCGCTAGCGGGAGAGCCCTACAATGAGCAGTTCTTC
TRBJ2-1 TRBV6-5 TRBD2 NA 16 CASSYSAAGGYNEQFF TGTGCCAGCAGTTACTCGGCAGCGGGAGGTTACAATGAGCAGTTCTTC
TRBJ1-1 TRBV29-1 TRBD1 NA 13 CSVERGQNTEAFF TGCAGCGTTGAAAGGGGGCAGAACACTGAAGCTTTCTTT
TRBJ1-5 TRBV19 NA NA 14 CASSYRRGNQPQHF TGTGCCAGTAGTTATCGCAGGGGCAATCAGCCCCAGCATTTT
TRBJ1-5 TRBV4-2 TRBD1 NA 15 CASSQDWDRGLPQHF TGTGCCAGCAGCCAAGATTGGGACAGGGGACTGCCCCAGCATTTT
TRBJ1-3 TRBV5-1 NA NA 15 CASSFTQGPGNTIYF TGCGCCAGCAGCTTCACACAGGGCCCTGGAAACACCATATATTTT
TRBJ1-3 TRBV5-1 NA NA 15 CASSLGQSSGNTIYF TGCGCCAGCAGCTTAGGACAGAGCTCTGGAAACACCATATATTTT
TRBJ1-6 TRBV2 TRBD1 NA 14 CASTRDRSYSPLHF TGTGCCAGCACCCGGGACAGGTCATATTCACCCCTCCACTTT
TRBJ1-1 TRBV2 NA NA 11 CASSPNTEAFF TGTGCCAGCAGTCCAAACACTGAAGCTTTCTTT
TRBJ2-2 TRBV5-1 TRBD1 NA 14 CASSWGQGSGELFF TGCGCCAGCAGCTGGGGACAGGGCTCCGGGGAGCTGTTTTTT
TRBJ1-4 TRBV28 NA once 16 CASTPAGGSTNEKLFF TGTGCCAGCACCCCGGCTGGGGGCTCAACTAATGAAAAACTGTTTTTT
TRBJ1-4 TRBV9 TRBD1 NA 15 CASSVEGQGARKLFF TGTGCCAGCAGCGTAGAGGGACAGGGGGCGCGAAAACTGTTTTTT